The 11 T cell receptor beta chains given below trace back to one sample, sequenced in a study of blood T cell repertoires in COVID-19. Clones were sequenced by immunoSEQ multiplex PCR, and TCRdb holds only the in-frame ones, with some missing. The top ten clones hold around 29% of a sample with 65,000 to 90,000 clones, nearly 85% of them seen once. The sample taken for sequencing was peripheral blood. The source is an elderly woman with acute or convalescent COVID-19.

The chain combines TRBV28 with TRBJ1-2, with D unclear. The germline CDR1 and CDR2 sequences are MDHEN and SYDVKM. V lost 7 bases, J lost 7 bases, and 13 bases lay in between. The CDR3 sequence is 12 residues long. The CDR3 sequence: CASKEEIGGYTF. CDR3 coding DNA: TGTGCCAGCAAAGAGGAAATCGGTGGCTACACCTTC.

CDR3 nucleotide sequence: TGTGCCAGCAGCTGGGGGACTAGCGGGTCCGCGAACACCGGGGAGCTGTTTTTT. This encodes CASSWGTSGSANTGELFF. The genes are TRBV11-2 and TRBJ2-2; 12 bases fit TRBD2. V shed 4 bases, J shed 0 bases, and the junction held 6 bases outside the gene matches. The CDR3 length is 18 residues. The germline V gene has CDR1 SGHAT and CDR2 FQNNGV.

The chain employs TRBV24-1 and TRBJ1-2; the match to TRBD1 covers 7 bases. Germline values: CDR1 KGHDR, CDR2 SFDVKD. This CDR3 is 14 amino acids long. Trimming cost V 4 bases and J 2 bases; bases outside gene matches: 3. CDR3 amino acids: CATSDNRGNYGYTF. In DNA form, the CDR3 reads TGTGCCACCAGTGACAACAGGGGCAACTATGGCTACACCTTC.

This chain uses TRBV19 with TRBJ1-4; D perhaps matches TRBD1 (6 bases). The CDR3 runs to 14 residues. The germline V and J ends were trimmed by 3 bases and 10 bases, with 15 bases remaining between them. The V gene's germline CDR1 is LNHDA and CDR2 SQIVND (reference sequence). The CDR3, as DNA: TGTGCCAGTAGTATTGGGGGGGCCAGAGCAAAACTGTTTTTT. Translation gives CASSIGGARAKLFF.

This chain links TRBV12-5 with TRBJ1-5, with D tentatively TRBD1 (6 bases). CDR3 length equals 11 residues. Per the germline V gene, CDR1 is LGHNT and CDR2 is FRNRAP. Between the trimmed V and J ends, which lost 8 bases and 9 bases, there was a span of 11 bases. The DNA of the CDR3 is TGTGCTAGTCAGGGGATGGGGCCCCAGCATTTT. The encoded protein is CASQGMGPQHF.

The chain couples TRBV3-1 (or the pseudogene TRBV3-2) to TRBJ2-1; TRBD2 aligns across 8 bases. The J segment lost 7 bases and the V segment lost 2 bases, leaving 1 base of the junction unmatched. The CDR3 contains 13 residues. In germline, CDR1 is LGHDT, CDR2 YNNKEL (reference sequence). CDR3 region: CASSQSGSNEQFF. The CDR3 DNA sequence: TGTGCCAGCAGCCAAAGCGGGAGTAATGAGCAGTTCTTC.

The chain is built from TRBV11-1 and TRBJ2-7; 11 bases align to TRBD2. The CDR3 totals 16 residues. Germline V gene lookup returns CDR1 SGHAT and CDR2 FQDESV (reference sequence). V shed 4 bases and J 3 bases; nucleotides not matched to a gene: 8. This chain's CDR3 is CASSYGLAGKNYEQYF. CDR3 bases: TGTGCCAGCAGCTACGGACTAGCGGGTAAAAACTACGAGCAGTACTTC.

The chain joins TRBV24-1 to TRBJ2-7; 8 bases fit TRBD1. Germline CDR1 and CDR2: KGHDR and SFDVKD. V shed 10 bases, J shed 5 bases, and the junction held 9 bases outside the gene matches. There are 13 residues in the CDR3. CDR3 protein: CATAPGGINEQYF. CDR3 DNA: TGTGCCACGGCCCCAGGGGGCATTAACGAGCAGTACTTC.

This clone has only one observation. This chain uses TRBV27 with TRBJ2-1; possible D gene TRBD1, 6 bases. V was shortened by 7 bases and J by 5 bases, with 15 bases between the two germline ends. The V gene's germline CDR1 is MNHEY and CDR2 SMNVEV (reference sequence). CDR3 length: 14 amino acids. CDR3 nucleotide sequence: TGTGCCAGCAAGGGCCCCAGGGGTAACAATGAGCAGTTCTTC. It is translated as CASKGPRGNNEQFF.

The CDR3 DNA is TGTGCCACCAGCAGAGTCCCTGGGACAGGGCGAGAGACCCAGTACTTC. Encoded protein: CATSRVPGTGRETQYF. The rearrangement joins TRBV15 to TRBJ2-5, with TRBD1 matching over 9 bases. Germline V gene sequence: CDR1 LNHNV, CDR2 YYDKDF (reference sequence). V was clipped by 1 base and J by 4 bases; unmatched bases: 7. The CDR3 is 16 residues long.

As DNA, the CDR3 is TGTGCCAGCAGTTACTCGAGCCGGCTAGCGGGAGCGCATGAGCAGTTCTTC. It specifies CASSYSSRLAGAHEQFF. The V gene is TRBV6-2 or TRBV6-3, the J gene TRBJ2-1, with TRBD2 matching over 10 bases. CDR3 length: 17 amino acids. Germline assignment: CDR1 MNHEY and CDR2 SVGEGT. V dropped 0 bases and J dropped 8; count of bases not matched to a gene: 10.